The table lists the clone carrying this T cell receptor beta chain with a few counts. Its antigen is currently unknown. TCRdb processed the 5' RACE reads anew with MiXCR; each CDR3 protein has one entry. The sample carries about 230,000 distinct CDR3 sequences, about 7% recorded once. CDR3 size: 17 residues. V dropped 4 bases and J dropped 0 bases, with 16 bases sitting between them. Germline values: CDR1 SGHVS, CDR2 FQNEAQ. This sample was included in a study of T cells after yellow fever vaccination. Study conclusions and caveats: Once the booster was given, most primary-vaccination clones reappeared, at roughly 96% for CD4 and over 70% for CD8.

Source: CD4+ T cells sorted from PBMCs, taken on the day of the yellow fever booster vaccination. The sequence was collected from a man aged 25 to 40 who received the YFV17D yellow fever vaccine. This chain connects TRBV7-8 to TRBJ2-1; D may be TRBD1 (6 bases). The CDR3 region has the DNA TGTGCCAGCAGCTCACTACAGGGCTCGAGCTCCTACAATGAGCAGTTCTTC. This sequence encodes CASSSLQGSSSYNEQFF. Variable domain in full (rest from reference TRBV7-8 and TRBJ2-1): GAGVSQSPRYKVAKRGQDVALRCDPISGHVSLFWYQQALGQGPEFLTYFQNEAQLDKSGLPSDRFFAERPEGSVSTLKIQRTQQEDSAVYLCASSSLQGSSSYNEQFFGPGTRLTVL.